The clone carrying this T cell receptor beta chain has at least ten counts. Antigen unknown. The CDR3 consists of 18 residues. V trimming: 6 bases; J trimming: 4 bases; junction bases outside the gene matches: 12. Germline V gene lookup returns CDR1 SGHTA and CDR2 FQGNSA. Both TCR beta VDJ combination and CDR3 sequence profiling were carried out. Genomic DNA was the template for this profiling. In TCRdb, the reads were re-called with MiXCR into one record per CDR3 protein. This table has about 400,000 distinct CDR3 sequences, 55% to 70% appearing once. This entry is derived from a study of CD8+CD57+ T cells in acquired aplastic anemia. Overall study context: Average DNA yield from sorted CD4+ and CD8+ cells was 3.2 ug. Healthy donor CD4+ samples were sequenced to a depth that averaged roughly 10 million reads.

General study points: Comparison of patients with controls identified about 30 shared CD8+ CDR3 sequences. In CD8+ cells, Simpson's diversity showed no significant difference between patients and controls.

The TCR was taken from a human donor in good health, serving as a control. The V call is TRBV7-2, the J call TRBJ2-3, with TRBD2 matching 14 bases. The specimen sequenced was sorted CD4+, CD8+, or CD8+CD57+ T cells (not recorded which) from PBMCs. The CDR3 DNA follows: TGTGCCAGCAGTCAGCTCCGGACTAGCGGGGGGCTTGCAGATACGCAGTATTTT. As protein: CASSQLRTSGGLADTQYF.